Below, 13 T cell receptor beta chains from the same sample are listed, as sequenced in a study of cytomegalovirus exposure and HLA in healthy donors. Researchers ran the PCR with 60 Vbeta and 13 Jbeta primers. This table comes from immunoSEQ multiplex PCR, and its TCRdb copy is limited to in-frame clones, with some not included. The sample includes about 120,000 clones, about three quarters of them seen just once. Sequences were obtained from PBMCs. The receptors were sampled from a female donor in good health and CMV-seronegative.

The gene calls are TRBV9 and TRBJ2-1; the match to TRBD2 covers 13 bases. Trimming removed 0 bases from V and 2 bases from J; junction bases left unmatched: 2. The germline V gene has CDR1 SGDLS and CDR2 YYNGEE. The CDR3 is 17 residues long. CDR3 region: CASSVGTSGGTYNEQFF. DNA of the CDR3: TGTGCCAGCAGCGTAGGGACTAGCGGGGGAACCTACAATGAGCAGTTCTTC.

V usage is TRBV19 and J usage is TRBJ1-2, with TRBD1 identical over 7 bases. The CDR3 is 15 residues long. Trimming cost V 3 bases and J 3 bases; bases outside gene matches: 7. Per the germline V gene, CDR1 is LNHDA and CDR2 is SQIVND (reference sequence). CDR3 nucleotides: TGTGCCAGTAGTATTCAACAGGGGATGGACTATGGCTACACCTTC. Protein sequence: CASSIQQGMDYGYTF.

This rearrangement joins TRBV6-1 to TRBJ1-1; 7 bases line up with TRBD1. J gave up 1 base and V 6 bases, and 5 bases lay outside the gene matches. Germline values: CDR1 MNHNS, CDR2 SASEGT. This CDR3 has 14 residues. CDR3 residues: CASSTGDGNTEAFF. The CDR3, as DNA: TGTGCCAGCAGCACAGGGGACGGGAACACTGAAGCTTTCTTT.

The chain has TRBV7-3 and TRBJ2-3; the match to TRBD2 covers 7 bases. This CDR3 has 15 residues. Trimming at V came to 2 bases and at J to 1 base, leaving 3 bases not matched to a gene. Germline lookup yields CDR1 SGHTA and CDR2 FQGTGA. The CDR3 DNA reads TGTGCCAGCAGCTTACAGCGGGGTCGCACAGATACGCAGTATTTT. It encodes CASSLQRGRTDTQYF.

V and J are TRBV5-4 and TRBJ2-7; TRBD2 agrees at 7 bases. This CDR3 spans 16 amino acids. V lost 4 bases to trimming and J lost 3 bases; unmatched junction nucleotides: 13. CDR1 is SGHNT and CDR2 is YYREEE in the germline V gene (reference sequence). The CDR3 loop reads CASSTRGGLASYEQYF. The CDR3 bases are TGTGCCAGCAGCACACGCGGGGGACTTGCCAGCTACGAGCAGTACTTC. Together with reference TRBV5-4 and TRBJ2-7, the CDR3 gives the full variable domain: ETGVTQSPTHLIKTRGQQVTLRCSSQSGHNTVSWYQQALGQGPQFIFQYYREEENGRGNFPPRFSGLQFPNYSSELNVNALELDDSALYLCASSTRGGLASYEQYFGPGTRLTVT.

The chain has TRBV30 and TRBJ1-1, with D perhaps matching TRBD1 (5 bases). Trimming removed 3 bases at V and 10 bases at J, with 18 bases between. Germline V gene data show CDR1 as GTSNPN and CDR2 as SVGIG (reference sequence). The CDR3 has 13 amino acids. CDR3 sequence reads: CAWRVAGARGAFF. DNA for the CDR3: TGTGCCTGGAGAGTGGCCGGGGCGCGGGGAGCTTTCTTT.

The V call is TRBV6-1, the J call TRBJ1-2; TRBD1 might be the D (5 bases). The CDR3 has 16 amino acids. Trimming removed 0 bases from V and 4 bases from J, with 15 bases in between. Germline loops: CDR1 MNHNS, CDR2 SASEGT. Written as DNA, the CDR3 is TGTGCCAGCAGTGAAGCGGGGCAGATGGGAAGCTATGGCTACACCTTC. This gives the protein CASSEAGQMGSYGYTF.

CDR3: CASTWTGGYNEQFF. CDR3 sequence (DNA): TGTGCCAGCACCTGGACAGGGGGCTACAATGAGCAGTTCTTC. The chain is built from TRBV27 and TRBJ2-1; 10 nucleotides match TRBD1. Trimming removed 7 bases from V and 3 bases from J; junction bases left unmatched: 3. The CDR3 is 14 amino acids. Looked up from germline, CDR1 is MNHEY and CDR2 is SMNVEV (reference sequence).

J is TRBJ2-5 and V is TRBV7-8; 7 nucleotides match TRBD1. The J call is uncertain, as TRBJ2-7 better fits the DNA end. The CDR3 extends over 14 amino acids. Germline V gene sequence: CDR1 SGHVS, CDR2 FQNEAQ. CDR3 residues: CASRGTANSYEQYF. The CDR3 coding sequence is TGTGCCAGCAGGGGGACAGCAAACTCCTACGAGCAGTACTTC.

This sequence joins TRBV15 and TRBJ2-5; D possibly corresponds to TRBD2 (5 bases). V gave up 1 base and J gave up 3 bases, with 12 bases separating them. This CDR3 has 15 residues. Germline V gene lookup returns CDR1 LNHNV and CDR2 YYDKDF (reference sequence). CDR3 bases: TGTGCCACCAGCAGAGGCCGGCGGGTAGAAGAGACCCAGTACTTC. Translated, it gives CATSRGRRVEETQYF.

V gene TRBV7-9 combines with J gene TRBJ2-7; tentatively, D is TRBD2 (6 bases). Trimming left V 5 bases short and J 3 bases short, with 11 bases between. Germline V gene lookup returns CDR1 SEHNR and CDR2 FQNEAQ (reference sequence). The CDR3 is 13 amino acids. CDR3 in DNA: TGTGCCAGCAGCCCCCCCGGGAGCTACGAGCAGTACTTC. Its translation: CASSPPGSYEQYF.

The rearrangement joins TRBV4-1 to TRBJ2-1, with TRBD2 matching 9 bases. CDR3 size: 16 residues. Germline V gene sequence: CDR1 MGHRA, CDR2 YSYEKL. Trimming at V came to 0 bases and at J to 6 bases, leaving 6 bases not matched to a gene. CDR3 residues: CASSQEAGGPSNEQFF. CDR3 DNA sequence: TGCGCCAGCAGCCAAGAGGCGGGGGGGCCAAGCAATGAGCAGTTCTTC.

The chain is built from TRBV25-1 and TRBJ1-1; no firm D call. V gave up 3 bases and J gave up 4 bases, with 6 bases separating them. This CDR3 has 12 residues. Germline V gene lookup returns CDR1 MGHDK and CDR2 SYGVNS. The CDR3 DNA follows: TGTGCCAGCAGTGACCTACGCACTGAAGCTTTCTTT. It encodes CASSDLRTEAFF.